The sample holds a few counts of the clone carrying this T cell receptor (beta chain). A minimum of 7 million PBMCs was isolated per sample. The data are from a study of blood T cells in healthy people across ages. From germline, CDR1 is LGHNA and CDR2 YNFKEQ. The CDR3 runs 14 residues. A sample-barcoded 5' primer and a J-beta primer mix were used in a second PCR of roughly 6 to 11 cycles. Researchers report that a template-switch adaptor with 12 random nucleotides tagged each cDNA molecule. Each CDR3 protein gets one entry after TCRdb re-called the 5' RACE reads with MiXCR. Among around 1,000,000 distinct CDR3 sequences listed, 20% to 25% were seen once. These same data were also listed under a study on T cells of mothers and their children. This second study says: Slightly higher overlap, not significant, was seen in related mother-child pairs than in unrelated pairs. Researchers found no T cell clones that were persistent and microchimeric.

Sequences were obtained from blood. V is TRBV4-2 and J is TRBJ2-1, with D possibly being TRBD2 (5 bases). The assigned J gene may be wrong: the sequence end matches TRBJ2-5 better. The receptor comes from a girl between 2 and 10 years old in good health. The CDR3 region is CASSQDLARETQYF. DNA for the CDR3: TGTGCCAGCAGCCAAGATCTAGCAAGAGAGACCCAGTACTTC.